A single sample is the source of the 25 T cell receptor beta chains below, sequenced in a study of blood T cell repertoires in COVID-19. Clones were read by immunoSEQ multiplex PCR, and TCRdb kept only the in-frame ones, dropping some. The top ten clones hold roughly 6.3% of a sample with fewer than 450,000 clones, 85% to 90% of them seen once. Input material: peripheral blood. The origin of the receptors is a woman in her forties or fifties with COVID-19, enrolled during active disease.

This clone was picked up a small number of times. This chain uses TRBV5-4 with TRBJ2-7, with TRBD2 matching over 7 bases. Looked up from germline, CDR1 is SGHNT and CDR2 is YYREEE (reference sequence). The CDR3 is 14 residues long. With V trimmed by 3 bases and J by 2 bases, 5 bases remained unmatched. CDR3 sequence (DNA): TGTGCCAGCAGCTGGATGGGGGGGGCCTACGAGCAGTACTTC. Encoded protein: CASSWMGGAYEQYF. The whole variable domain, remainder taken from reference TRBV5-4 and TRBJ2-7, is ETGVTQSPTHLIKTRGQQVTLRCSSQSGHNTVSWYQQALGQGPQFIFQYYREEENGRGNFPPRFSGLQFPNYSSELNVNALELDDSALYLCASSWMGGAYEQYFGPGTRLTVT.

This sequence joins TRBV18 and TRBJ2-1, with 7 bases aligning to TRBD1. The V segment lost 6 bases and the J segment 8 bases; nucleotides outside the gene matches: 13. Germline assignment: CDR1 KGHSH and CDR2 LQKENI. The CDR3 has 15 residues. The CDR3 is CASSPRQGSVDEQFF. Written as DNA, the CDR3 is TGTGCCAGCTCCCCGCGACAGGGTTCGGTCGATGAGCAGTTCTTC.

The CDR3 region is CASSMYGASESTDTQYF. The CDR3 region has the DNA TGTGCCAGTAGTATGTACGGGGCTAGCGAAAGCACAGATACGCAGTATTTT. The rearrangement uses TRBV19 and TRBJ2-3; maybe TRBD2 (6 bases). In germline, CDR1 is LNHDA, CDR2 SQIVND (reference sequence). The CDR3 has 17 amino acids. V was cut by 3 bases and J by 0 bases, with 16 bases left in between.

This clone has more than one count but fewer than ten. The gene calls are TRBV19 and TRBJ1-4; 7 bases line up with TRBD1. The CDR3 covers 17 residues. CDR1 and CDR2 from the germline V gene are LNHDA and SQIVND (reference sequence). V shed 7 bases and J 10 bases; nucleotides not matched to a gene: 21. The chain's CDR3 is CASTRPGQLQIEGKLFF. The CDR3 DNA reads as TGTGCCAGTACTCGTCCGGGACAGTTACAAATCGAGGGAAAACTGTTTTTT.

The rearrangement uses TRBV4-1 and TRBJ2-1; 9 bases agree with TRBD1. The CDR3 covers 15 residues. V lost 6 bases and J lost 6; bases outside the gene matches: 9. Germline CDR1 and CDR2: MGHRA and YSYEKL. In nucleotides, the CDR3 is TGCGCCAGCAGTCAACAGGGGGCATTAATCAATGAGCAGTTCTTC. It specifies CASSQQGALINEQFF.

This chain links TRBV5-1 with TRBJ1-2, with 7 bases fitting TRBD1. The CDR3 runs 12 residues. The trim removed 2 bases at V and 8 bases at J, leaving 3 bases unmatched. The germline gives CDR1 SGHRS, CDR2 YFSETQ. The CDR3: CASSFQGEGYTF. In nucleotides, the CDR3 is TGCGCCAGCAGCTTCCAGGGGGAGGGCTACACCTTC.

This clone has ten or more counts. The CDR3 region is CASSSGHTKGYTF. DNA for the CDR3: TGTGCCAGCAGCTCAGGACATACGAAGGGCTACACCTTC. The chain employs TRBV27 and TRBJ1-2, with D possibly matching TRBD1 (5 bases). Trimming cost V 6 bases and J 8 bases, with 16 bases left between them. CDR3 length equals 13 residues. The germline V gene encodes CDR1 MNHEY and CDR2 SMNVEV (reference sequence).

The rearrangement uses TRBV6-2 or TRBV6-3 and TRBJ2-7; 14 bases are shared with TRBD2. J gave up 5 bases and V 2 bases, and 8 bases lay outside the gene matches. In germline, CDR1 is MNHEY, CDR2 SVGEGT. This CDR3 is built from 17 residues. The CDR3 region has the DNA TGTGCCAGCAGTTACCCCCCTCCGGGACTAGCGGGAGACGAGCAGTACTTC. Translation: CASSYPPPGLAGDEQYF.

This chain uses TRBV5-1 with TRBJ2-1, with a possible D match to TRBD2 (5 bases). V lost 0 bases to trimming and J lost 0 bases, with 7 bases between them. The CDR3 totals 15 residues. Germline-derived CDR1 and CDR2 are SGHRS and YFSETQ. The CDR3 region has the DNA TGCGCCAGCAGCTTGGCGGGGTACTCCTACAATGAGCAGTTCTTC. It encodes CASSLAGYSYNEQFF.

The chain couples TRBV7-2 to TRBJ2-1; tentatively, D is TRBD2 (5 bases). The ends were cut back, 1 base at V and 4 bases at J, with 5 bases in the middle. CDR3 length: 13 amino acids. CDR1 and CDR2 from the germline V gene are SGHTA and FQGNSA. The CDR3 region is CASSLGTYNEQFF. For the CDR3, the DNA is TGTGCCAGCAGCTTAGGGACTTACAATGAGCAGTTCTTC.

The chain links TRBV5-6 to TRBJ2-7; a possible D gene is TRBD1 (5 bases). The V and J ends lost 0 bases and 5 bases respectively, with 6 bases between them. Germline V gives CDR1 SGHDT, CDR2 YYEEEE. The CDR3 is 12 residues long. CDR3 protein: CASSLVGDEQYF. For the CDR3, the DNA is TGTGCCAGCAGCTTGGTAGGGGACGAGCAGTACTTC.

V and J are TRBV28 and TRBJ1-2, with D unresolved. CDR3 length: 11 amino acids. Germline V gene data show CDR1 as MDHEN and CDR2 as SYDVKM. V was cut by 3 bases and J by 8 bases, with 7 bases left in between. CDR3 coding DNA: TGTGCCAGCAGTTTTCGAGGGGGCTACACCTTC. This encodes CASSFRGGYTF.

The gene calls are TRBV24-1 and TRBJ1-1, with 8 bases lining up with TRBD1. CDR1 KGHDR and CDR2 SFDVKD come from the germline V gene. This CDR3 has 15 amino acids. V shed 5 bases, J shed 0 bases, and the junction held 4 bases outside the gene matches. The CDR3 protein is CATSGGTGMNTEAFF. CDR3 in DNA: TGTGCCACCAGTGGGGGGACAGGAATGAACACTGAAGCTTTCTTT.

V gene TRBV19 combines with J gene TRBJ2-1, with TRBD2 identical over 7 bases. The V gene's germline CDR1 is LNHDA and CDR2 SQIVND (reference sequence). This CDR3 spans 15 amino acids. V was pared by 2 bases and J by 5 bases, with 6 bases of the junction left unmatched. The DNA for the CDR3 is TGTGCCAGTAGTATACTCGCGGGAGCCCACAATGAGCAGTTCTTC. Residues: CASSILAGAHNEQFF.

The chain recombines TRBV6-5 with TRBJ2-7; D remains ambiguous. CDR3 length: 11 residues. V gave up 7 bases and J gave up 6 bases, with 10 bases separating them. CDR1 and CDR2 (germline): MNHEY, SVGAGI. The CDR3 DNA reads as TGTGCCAGCACTGGGCCCAGCGAGCAGTACTTC. Residues: CASTGPSEQYF.

This sequence joins TRBV10-2 and TRBJ2-7, with 7 bases lining up with TRBD2. J lost 3 bases, V lost 6 bases, and 5 bases had no gene match. The germline V gene encodes CDR1 WSHSY and CDR2 SAAADI. The CDR3 is made up of 13 amino acids. CDR3 in DNA: TGCGCCAGCAGGGGGGTAGCGGGCTACGAGCAGTACTTC. Its translation: CASRGVAGYEQYF.

The V gene is TRBV4-1, the J gene TRBJ2-1; 7 nucleotides line up with TRBD2. V lost 2 bases to trimming and J lost 9 bases; unmatched junction nucleotides: 10. Germline V gene lookup returns CDR1 MGHRA and CDR2 YSYEKL. CDR3 size: 15 residues. The chain's CDR3 is CASSQPASGWGEQFF. The CDR3 DNA is TGCGCCAGCAGCCAACCAGCTAGCGGCTGGGGTGAGCAGTTCTTC.

J is TRBJ2-5 and V is TRBV16; tentatively, D is TRBD2 (5 bases). Looked up from germline, CDR1 is KGHSY and CDR2 is FQNENV. Trimming removed 6 bases from V and 7 bases from J, with 15 bases in between. This CDR3 has 13 amino acids. CDR3 sequence (DNA): TGTGCCAGCAGTCGAATTCAAGGAGGGACCCAGTACTTC. This codes for CASSRIQGGTQYF.

This chain connects TRBV6-5 to TRBJ1-1, with D tentatively TRBD1 (6 bases). The CDR3 consists of 12 residues. Germline values: CDR1 MNHEY, CDR2 SVGAGI. V was clipped by 6 bases and J by 11 bases, with 16 bases between them. The CDR3 region is CASSPSPGEAFF. CDR3 coding DNA: TGTGCCAGCAGCCCCTCCCCAGGGGAGGCTTTCTTT.

The V and J genes are TRBV7-2 and TRBJ1-5, with D unresolved. V was trimmed by 5 bases and J by 7 bases, leaving 15 bases between them. This CDR3 comprises 14 residues. CDR1 and CDR2 (germline): SGHTA, FQGNSA. CDR3 DNA: TGTGCCAGCAGCCTACTCCCCGGGAACCAGCCCCAGCATTTT. Translating gives CASSLLPGNQPQHF.

This clone was detected only once. The chain has TRBV6-5 and TRBJ1-1, with 7 bases fitting TRBD1. The germline V gene encodes CDR1 MNHEY and CDR2 SVGAGI. Germline trimming cut 6 bases from V and 4 bases from J; bases unmatched to any gene: 8. There are 14 residues in the CDR3. CDR3 DNA: TGTGCCAGCAGGACAGGGATAGTAGGCACTGAAGCTTTCTTT. Translation: CASRTGIVGTEAFF.

V is TRBV19 and J is TRBJ1-1; possible D gene TRBD1, 5 bases. This CDR3 comprises 14 residues. The ends were cut back, 6 bases at V and 3 bases at J, with 14 bases in the middle. Germline values: CDR1 LNHDA, CDR2 SQIVND (reference sequence). The chain's CDR3 is CASSSSGWDTEAFF. The DNA of the CDR3 is TGTGCCAGTAGCTCCTCAGGGTGGGACACTGAAGCTTTCTTT.

This clone was found a few times. The chain has TRBV2 and TRBJ2-2, with 9 positions matching TRBD2. This CDR3 has 16 amino acids. CDR1 is SNHLY, CDR2 FYNNEI, per germline. V was clipped by 8 bases and J by 2 bases; unmatched bases: 9. DNA for the CDR3: TGTGCCAGCGGGCGTAGCGGGGGTTCAAACACCGGGGAGCTGTTTTTT. Protein: CASGRSGGSNTGELFF.

As DNA, the CDR3 is TGTGCCAGCAGCGCAGACAGAAACAGGGTCTCGGCTGGGGCCAACGTCCTGACTTTC. Its translation: CASSADRNRVSAGANVLTF. The chain has TRBV11-2 and TRBJ2-6, with D perhaps matching TRBD1 (6 bases). Germline CDR1 is SGHAT and CDR2 is FQNNGV. The CDR3 has 19 amino acids. Trimming pared 5 bases from V and 2 bases from J, leaving 22 bases between.

This clone was observed a single time. The chain has TRBV30 and TRBJ2-7; possible D gene TRBD1, 5 bases. Per germline, CDR1 GTSNPN and CDR2 SVGIG (reference sequence). Trimming left V 3 bases short and J 3 bases short, with 18 bases between. The CDR3 is made up of 15 amino acids. The CDR3 DNA reads as TGTGCCTGGAGCGGTCAGGGCTCCCCGGACTACGAGCAGTACTTC. Protein: CAWSGQGSPDYEQYF.